The clone carrying this T cell receptor (beta chain) appeared a few times. Individual cDNA molecules received unique molecular identifiers during library preparation. TCRdb redid the calling of the 5' RACE reads with MiXCR, one entry per CDR3 protein. The sample records around 86,000 distinct CDR3 sequences, 14% to 15% being singletons. The V end lost 5 bases, the J end lost 3 bases, and 13 bases lay between the germline ends. Germline CDR1 DFQATT, CDR2 SNEGSKA (reference sequence). The CDR3 loop spans 13 amino acids. The sample belongs to a study of early T cells in non-severe SARS-CoV-2 infection. Across the study: Sequenced material consisted of bulk RNA (from unsorted whole blood), and chains were unpaired.

The chain employs TRBV20-1 and TRBJ2-5; perhaps TRBD2 as D (6 bases). Sample: whole blood. The TCR comes from an adult who was a healthcare worker with PCR-confirmed SARS-CoV-2 infection or an uninfected control (not recorded which). The CDR3 reads CSALPRGKETQYF. The CDR3 DNA reads TGCAGTGCTTTGCCGCGGGGAAAAGAGACCCAGTACTTC.